These 15 T cell receptor beta chains originate from one sample sequenced in a study of PD-1 blockade in classical Hodgkin lymphoma. Stated time point: cycle 4 day 1 (C4D1), after five to seven weeks of nivolumab. Each patient's relapse followed autologous stem cell transplantation, and brentuximab vedotin exposure varied. Clones were read by immunoSEQ multiplex PCR, and TCRdb kept only the in-frame ones, dropping some. The table has 50,000 or so clones, nearly 90% seen once. This specimen consisted of peripheral blood mononuclear cells (PBMCs), obtained before the fourth cycle of nivolumab. Receptors were obtained from a human donor with classical Hodgkin lymphoma.

Here the CDR3 DNA reads TGTGCCAGCAGCTTAGGCGGGACAGGGGGTCTTGGCTATGGCTACACCTTC. Protein: CASSLGGTGGLGYGYTF. The chain carries TRBV7-9 and TRBJ1-2, with TRBD1 identical over 11 bases. Germline CDR1 reads SEHNR; CDR2 reads FQNEAQ (reference sequence). There are 17 residues in the CDR3. V was clipped by 1 base and J by 4 bases; unmatched bases: 8.

The chain carries TRBV7-9 and TRBJ2-7; TRBD2 aligns across 11 bases. Germline V CDR1 and CDR2: SEHNR, FQNEAQ (reference sequence). J lost 0 bases, V lost 4 bases, and 5 bases had no gene match. This CDR3 contains 16 residues. CDR3 nucleotides: TGTGCCAGCAGCTCCTGGACTAGCGGGTACTCCTACGAGCAGTACTTC. This gives the protein CASSSWTSGYSYEQYF.

This chain joins TRBV4-1 and TRBJ1-3; 10 nucleotides align to TRBD1. The CDR3 runs 16 residues. Germline lookup yields CDR1 MGHRA and CDR2 YSYEKL. Germline trimming cut 3 bases from V and 0 bases from J; bases unmatched to any gene: 2. CDR3 sequence reads: CASSHRQGASGNTIYF. The CDR3 region has the DNA TGCGCCAGCAGCCACCGACAGGGGGCCTCTGGAAACACCATATATTTT.

CDR3 sequence (DNA): TGCGCCAGCAGCTTGGATTATATCAGGGGGAAAGTAACTGGCTACACCTTC. It translates to CASSLDYIRGKVTGYTF. The gene calls are TRBV5-1 and TRBJ1-2; 7 nucleotides align to TRBD1. J was trimmed by 7 bases and V by 0 bases; bases with no gene match: 15. The CDR3 is 17 amino acids. Germline V gene data show CDR1 as SGHRS and CDR2 as YFSETQ.

This clone was seen only a few times. The rearrangement links TRBV11-3 to TRBJ2-2, with D possibly being TRBD2 (6 bases). This CDR3 comprises 15 residues. Germline loops: CDR1 SGHNT, CDR2 YENEEA. The V and J ends lost 6 bases and 6 bases respectively, with 17 bases between them. The CDR3 region has the DNA TGTGCCAGCAGTCCACTCGGGGGAGAGCCCGGGGAGCTGTTTTTT. This sequence encodes CASSPLGGEPGELFF.

This chain joins TRBV7-3 and TRBJ2-1, with D possibly TRBD1 on 7 matching bases. V dropped 3 bases and J dropped 6 bases, with 9 bases sitting between them. Germline assignment: CDR1 SGHTA and CDR2 FQGTGA. This CDR3 is 13 amino acids long. In DNA form, the CDR3 reads TGTGCCAGCAGCTTCAGGGGGGTCAATGAGCAGTTCTTC. It is translated as CASSFRGVNEQFF.

This clone was observed a single time. The CDR3 is CASSYDQPQHF. CDR3 DNA sequence: TGTGCCAGCAGTTATGATCAGCCCCAGCATTTT. The chain combines TRBV6-6 with TRBJ1-5; unclear D gene. This CDR3 has 11 residues. V lost 3 bases and J 5 bases, leaving 2 bases between the germline ends. Germline-derived CDR1 and CDR2 are MNHNY and SVGAGI (reference sequence).

This clone was found once. V gene TRBV6-5 combines with J gene TRBJ2-4; unclear D gene. V lost 7 bases, J lost 8 bases, and 18 bases lay in between. Germline V lookup: CDR1 MNHEY, CDR2 SVGAGI. This CDR3 has 14 amino acids. In nucleotides, the CDR3 is TGTGCCAGCACCGCTAGACATCCCACAGACATTCAGTACTTC. Its protein is CASTARHPTDIQYF.

The V gene is TRBV5-6, the J gene TRBJ2-3; the match to TRBD2 covers 7 bases. CDR3 length: 15 residues. V dropped 4 bases and J dropped 2; count of bases not matched to a gene: 7. From germline, CDR1 is SGHDT and CDR2 YYEEEE. The CDR3 nucleotides read TGTGCCAGCAGCGGAATCGGACTAGTCACAGATACGCAGTATTTT. Residues: CASSGIGLVTDTQYF. The entire variable domain, with the rest obtained from reference TRBV5-6 and TRBJ2-3, is as follows: DAGVTQSPTHLIKTRGQQVTLRCSPKSGHDTVSWYQQALGQGPQFIFQYYEEEERQRGNFPDRFSGHQFPNYSSELNVNALLLGDSALYLCASSGIGLVTDTQYFGPGTRLTVL.

This chain uses TRBV7-9 with TRBJ1-2, with D maybe TRBD1 (6 bases). Germline assignment: CDR1 SEHNR and CDR2 FQNEAQ (reference sequence). The CDR3 contains 13 residues. V gave up 5 bases and J gave up 7 bases, with 14 bases separating them. CDR3 region: CASSKATGSGYTF. The CDR3 bases are TGTGCCAGCAGCAAAGCCACAGGGAGTGGCTACACCTTC.

The chain uses TRBV9 and TRBJ1-5; no firm D call. The CDR3 has 14 amino acids. V was pared by 1 base and J by 1 base, with 6 bases between. From germline, CDR1 is SGDLS and CDR2 YYNGEE. CDR3 region: CASSVSGSNQPQHF. The CDR3 DNA reads as TGTGCCAGCAGCGTATCGGGGAGCAATCAGCCCCAGCATTTT.

This sequence joins TRBV7-9 and TRBJ2-2; no clear D gene. Trimming removed 5 bases from V and 8 bases from J, with 12 bases in between. Germline lookup yields CDR1 SEHNR and CDR2 FQNEAQ (reference sequence). This CDR3 is 13 amino acids long. In DNA form, the CDR3 reads TGTGCCAGCAGCCACGTCATGGCAGGGGAGCTGTTTTTT. Translation: CASSHVMAGELFF.

The chain employs TRBV28 and TRBJ2-7, with D unresolved. The CDR3 has 11 residues. CDR1 and CDR2 (germline): MDHEN, SYDVKM. V was pared by 3 bases and J by 6 bases, with 6 bases between. CDR3 region: CASSLVGEQYF. In nucleotides, the CDR3 is TGTGCCAGCAGTTTGGTGGGCGAGCAGTACTTC. Full variable domain (outside the CDR3, taken from reference TRBV28 and TRBJ2-7): DVKVTQSSRYLVKRTGEKVFLECVQDMDHENMFWYRQDPGLGLRLIYFSYDVKMKEKGDIPEGYSVSREKKERFSLILESASTNQTSMYLCASSLVGEQYFGPGTRLTVT.

The chain recombines TRBV2 with TRBJ2-1, with D uncertain. This CDR3 is built from 15 residues. Trimming left V 4 bases short and J 2 bases short, with 12 bases between. From germline, CDR1 is SNHLY and CDR2 FYNNEI. The CDR3, as DNA: TGTGCCAGCAGTGGAGGAGCTCGGACCTACAATGAGCAGTTCTTC. Translated: CASSGGARTYNEQFF.

This clone was seen more than once but under ten times. The chain is built from TRBV18 and TRBJ1-2; perhaps TRBD1 as D (6 bases). Per germline, CDR1 KGHSH and CDR2 LQKENI. CDR3 length: 14 amino acids. V was shortened by 8 bases and J by 5 bases, with 18 bases between the two germline ends. CDR3 in amino acids: CASAADRNIYGYTF. The CDR3 coding sequence is TGTGCCAGCGCGGCGGACAGAAATATTTATGGCTACACCTTC.